This T cell receptor beta chain was obtained from a study of beta chain features in type 1 diabetes. For the study at large: Similarity in age, gender and cell yields was seen between patients and healthy donors. Study-level points and caveats: For type 1 diabetes patients, VDJ junctions showed fewer insertions and more deletions. There was a possibility that cDNA sequencing over-represented cells with high TCR expression.

Each donor gave one heparinised blood draw averaging around 120 mL. Points on this clone: Antigen specificity is unknown.

Germline CDR1 and CDR2: LGHNT and FRNRAP. V was shortened by 7 bases and J by 3 bases, with 12 bases between the two germline ends. This CDR3 has 13 amino acids. Every isolated RNA sample was fully reverse transcribed, so sequencing captured expressed TCRB transcripts. Data came from immunoSEQ multiplex PCR; TCRdb stores just in-frame clones and leaves some out. The sample includes 350,000 to 450,000 clones, approximately 15% of them seen just once. Sample: naive CD4+ T cells from blood. The chain links TRBV12-5 to TRBJ1-2; D is undetermined. This TCR derives from a man aged 30 to 39 in good health. CDR3 coding DNA: TGTGCTAGTGTCTCTTTGAGGGACTATGGCTACACCTTC. Translation gives CASVSLRDYGYTF.